This TCR beta chain stems from a study of blood T cell repertoires in COVID-19 (dated by TCRdb to the early 2020s). Notes on the research overall: Samples covering the acute and convalescent phases of COVID-19 were provided by collaborators in the United States, Italy and Spain. The material from the prospective study consisted of cDNA or gDNA derived from T cells, B-cell-depleted T cells, or PBMCs. The dataset comprised deeply sampled blood TCRbeta repertoires from subjects exposed to, actively infected with, or recovered from COVID-19. A freely available public database, intended as a resource for researchers studying the immune response to SARS-CoV-2, is where the repertoires were released. Samples came from the ongoing ImmuneRACE study (first 160 participants) plus 1,254 subjects from 6 global collaborators. Nearly every sample came with metadata listing a de-identified subject ID, COVID-19 status, age in years and sex. HLA class I and class II types, where available, came from metadata supplied by the sample provider rather than from assay-based typing. Broader findings and caveats from the paper: How much clinical and demographic metadata was included differed by source and by participant, and the metadata was provided uncurated.

The immunoSEQ Assay, a bias-controlled multiplex PCR, was used to amplify TCRbeta CDR3 regions from genomic DNA. The original methods were these. Nucleated cell counts per sample were estimated from amplification of reference gene primers within the assay. Sequence reads were collapsed and filtered to measure the absolute abundance of every unique TCRbeta CDR3 rearrangement. For each sample, productive Simpson clonality was calculated as the square root of Simpson's diversity index over productive rearrangements. This immuneACCESS table, as held by TCRdb, lists in-frame sequences with V and J called but not all clones. Of the missing ones, under half trace to an unresolved V gene in checked studies; the others have no known cause. V and J calls and clone size come straight from that table; D and trimming were deduced from the DNA. The sample yields 55,000 to 90,000 clones; about 80% were counted once. The ten largest clones represent roughly 0.83% of the sample.

This clone has a handful of counts. This receptor's antigen is unknown. Base quality data are lacking; no much larger clone is found one base away. V is clipped by 2 bases and J by 7 bases, and the sequence between their germline boundaries is 14 bases long. In the germline V gene, CDR1 corresponds to SGHTA and CDR2 to FQGNSA. The CDR3, from cysteine to phenylalanine, totals 14 residues. Left in the record is the CDR3 DNA by itself, 42 bases read in frame from the first base. Whole blood was collected in K2EDTA tubes by collaborating institutions according to the institutions' own protocols. Collaborator samples were shipped for TCRbeta analysis as frozen whole blood, isolated PBMCs, or DNA extracted from either sample type.

Source material: peripheral blood. The sequence was collected from a woman in her sixties or seventies with acute or convalescent COVID-19. In this chain, TRBV7-2 is recombined with TRBJ1-1; the D gene is perhaps TRBD1, from 5 matching bases. CDR3 region: CASSLYGGGGEAFF. The DNA is as follows: TGTGCCAGCAGCTTATACGGGGGGGGAGGTGAAGCTTTCTTT.